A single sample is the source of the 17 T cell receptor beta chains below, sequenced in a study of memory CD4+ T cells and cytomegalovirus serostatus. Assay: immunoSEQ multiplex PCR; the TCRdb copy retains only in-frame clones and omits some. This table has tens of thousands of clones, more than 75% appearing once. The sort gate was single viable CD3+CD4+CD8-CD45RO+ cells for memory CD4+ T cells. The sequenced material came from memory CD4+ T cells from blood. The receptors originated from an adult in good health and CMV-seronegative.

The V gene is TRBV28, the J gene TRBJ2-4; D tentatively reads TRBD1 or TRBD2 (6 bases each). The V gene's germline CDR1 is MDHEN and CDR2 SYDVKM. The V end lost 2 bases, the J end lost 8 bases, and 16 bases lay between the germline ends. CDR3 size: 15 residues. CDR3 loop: CASSLLGKGGDIQYF. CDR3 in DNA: TGTGCCAGCAGTTTACTCGGGAAGGGGGGTGACATTCAGTACTTC.

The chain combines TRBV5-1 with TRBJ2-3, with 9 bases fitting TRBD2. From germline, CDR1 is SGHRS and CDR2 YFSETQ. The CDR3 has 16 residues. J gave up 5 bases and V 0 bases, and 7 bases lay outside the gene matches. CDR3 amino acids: CASSLGRRGGQDTQYF. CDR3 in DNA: TGCGCCAGCAGCTTGGGGCGGCGGGGGGGCCAAGATACGCAGTATTTT.

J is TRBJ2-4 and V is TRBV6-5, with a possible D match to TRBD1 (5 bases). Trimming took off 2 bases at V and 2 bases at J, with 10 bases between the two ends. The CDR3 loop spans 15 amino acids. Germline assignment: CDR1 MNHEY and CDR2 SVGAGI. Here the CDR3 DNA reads TGTGCCAGCAGTTACGGGGCAGGGACCAAAAACATTCAGTACTTC. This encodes CASSYGAGTKNIQYF.

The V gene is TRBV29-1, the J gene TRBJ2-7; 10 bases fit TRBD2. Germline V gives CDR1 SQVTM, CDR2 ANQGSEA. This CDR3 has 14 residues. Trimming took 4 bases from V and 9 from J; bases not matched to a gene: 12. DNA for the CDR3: TGCAGCGTTGGAGCCTCAGCGGGGGGGCGAGTGCAGTACTTC. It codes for CSVGASAGGRVQYF.

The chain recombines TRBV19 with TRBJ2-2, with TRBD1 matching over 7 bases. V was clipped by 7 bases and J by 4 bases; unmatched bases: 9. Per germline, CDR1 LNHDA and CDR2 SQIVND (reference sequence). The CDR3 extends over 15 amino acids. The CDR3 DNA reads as TGTGCCAGTACCCCACAGGGGACGGTCACCGGGGAGCTGTTTTTT. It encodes CASTPQGTVTGELFF.

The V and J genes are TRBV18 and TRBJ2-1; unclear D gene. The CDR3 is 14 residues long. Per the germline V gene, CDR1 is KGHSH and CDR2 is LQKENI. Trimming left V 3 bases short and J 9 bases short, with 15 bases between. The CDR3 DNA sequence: TGTGCCAGCTCACCTCCGGCCAAGGCAAGTGAGCAGTTCTTC. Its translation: CASSPPAKASEQFF.

DNA of the CDR3: TGTGCCAGCAGCTTAACAAGGAACACTGAAGCTTTCTTT. This translates into CASSLTRNTEAFF. This chain uses TRBV5-4 with TRBJ1-1; D uncertain. The CDR3 length is 13 residues. Between the trimmed V and J ends, which lost 2 bases and 1 base, there was a span of 6 bases. CDR1 is SGHNT, CDR2 YYREEE, per germline (reference sequence). Drawing the rest from reference TRBV5-4 and TRBJ1-1, the complete variable domain is ETGVTQSPTHLIKTRGQQVTLRCSSQSGHNTVSWYQQALGQGPQFIFQYYREEENGRGNFPPRFSGLQFPNYSSELNVNALELDDSALYLCASSLTRNTEAFFGQGTRLTVV.

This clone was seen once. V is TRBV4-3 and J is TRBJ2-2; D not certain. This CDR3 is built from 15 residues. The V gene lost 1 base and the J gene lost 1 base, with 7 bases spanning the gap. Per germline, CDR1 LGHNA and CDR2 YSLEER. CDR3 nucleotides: TGCGCCAGCAGCCAAGTAGCAGTGAACACCGGGGAGCTGTTTTTT. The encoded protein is CASSQVAVNTGELFF.

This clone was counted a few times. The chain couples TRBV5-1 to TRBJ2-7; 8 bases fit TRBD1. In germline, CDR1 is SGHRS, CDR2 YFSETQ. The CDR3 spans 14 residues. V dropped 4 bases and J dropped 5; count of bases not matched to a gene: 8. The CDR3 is CASSPRTGSNEQYF. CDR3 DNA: TGCGCCAGCAGCCCGCGGACAGGGAGCAACGAGCAGTACTTC.

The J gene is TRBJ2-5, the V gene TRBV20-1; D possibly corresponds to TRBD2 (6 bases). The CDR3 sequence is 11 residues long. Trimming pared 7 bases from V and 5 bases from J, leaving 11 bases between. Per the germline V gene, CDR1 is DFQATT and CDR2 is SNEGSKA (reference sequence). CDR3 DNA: TGCAGTGGACTAGTATCGGAGACCCAGTACTTC. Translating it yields CSGLVSETQYF.

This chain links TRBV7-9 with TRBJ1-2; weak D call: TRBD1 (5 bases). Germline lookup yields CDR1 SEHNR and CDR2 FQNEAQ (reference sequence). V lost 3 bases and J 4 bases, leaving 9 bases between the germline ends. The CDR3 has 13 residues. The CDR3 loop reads CASSFWGTYGYTF. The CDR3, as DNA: TGTGCCAGCAGCTTTTGGGGGACCTATGGCTACACCTTC. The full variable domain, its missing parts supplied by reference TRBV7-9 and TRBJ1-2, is DTGVSQNPRHKITKRGQNVTFRCDPISEHNRLYWYRQTLGQGPEFLTYFQNEAQLEKSRLLSDRFSAERPKGSFSTLEIQRTEQGDSAMYLCASSFWGTYGYTFGSGTRLTVV.

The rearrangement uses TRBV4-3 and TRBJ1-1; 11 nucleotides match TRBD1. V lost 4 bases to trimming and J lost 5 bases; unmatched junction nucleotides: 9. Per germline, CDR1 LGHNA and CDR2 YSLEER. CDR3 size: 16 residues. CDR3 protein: CASSPGVGQGATEAFF. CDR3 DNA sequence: TGCGCCAGCAGCCCGGGGGTCGGACAGGGGGCAACTGAAGCTTTCTTT.

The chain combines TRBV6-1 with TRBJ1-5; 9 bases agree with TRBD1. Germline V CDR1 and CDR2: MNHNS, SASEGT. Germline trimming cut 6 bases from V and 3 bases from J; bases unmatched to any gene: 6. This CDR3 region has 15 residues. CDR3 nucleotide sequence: TGTGCCAGCAGCCGCGACAGGGGGAACAATCAGCCCCAGCATTTT. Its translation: CASSRDRGNNQPQHF.

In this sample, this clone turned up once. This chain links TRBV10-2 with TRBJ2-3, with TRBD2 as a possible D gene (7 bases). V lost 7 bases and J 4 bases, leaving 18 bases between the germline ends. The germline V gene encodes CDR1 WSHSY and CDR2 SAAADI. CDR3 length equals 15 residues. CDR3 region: CASNYPGGRSDTQYF. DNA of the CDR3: TGCGCCAGCAATTACCCGGGGGGCCGTTCAGATACGCAGTATTTT.

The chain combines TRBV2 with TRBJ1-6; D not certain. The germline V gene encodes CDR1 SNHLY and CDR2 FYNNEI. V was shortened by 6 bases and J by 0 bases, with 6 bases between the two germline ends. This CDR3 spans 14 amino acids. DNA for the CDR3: TGTGCCAGCAGCCCAGGCTCCTATAATTCACCCCTCCACTTT. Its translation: CASSPGSYNSPLHF.

As DNA, the CDR3 is TGTGCCATCAGTGAGTCCGGGTCTACCCTCGGGGACGAGCAGTACTTC. This codes for CAISESGSTLGDEQYF. The V and J genes are TRBV10-3 and TRBJ2-7; D might be TRBD2 (5 bases). Germline-derived CDR1 and CDR2 are ENHRY and SYGVKD. The CDR3 spans 16 residues. V was shortened by 0 bases and J by 5 bases, with 17 bases between the two germline ends.

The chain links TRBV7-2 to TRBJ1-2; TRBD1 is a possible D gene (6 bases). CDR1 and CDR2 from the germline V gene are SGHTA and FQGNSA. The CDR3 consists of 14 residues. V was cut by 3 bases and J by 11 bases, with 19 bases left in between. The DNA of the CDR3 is TGTGCCAGCAGCTTCCGCCCGGGTCGGACAGAGTACACCTTC. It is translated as CASSFRPGRTEYTF. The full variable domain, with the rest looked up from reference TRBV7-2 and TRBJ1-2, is GAGVSQSPSNKVTEKGKDVELRCDPISGHTALYWYRQSLGQGLEFLIYFQGNSAPDKSGLPSDRFSAERTGGSVSTLTIQRTQQEDSAVYLCASSFRPGRTEYTFGSGTRLTVV.